Listed here are 23 T cell receptor beta chains from one sample, sequenced in a study of low-dose radiotherapy and immunotherapy resistance in tumors (dated by TCRdb to 2021 to 2024). TCRdb names Illumina HiSeq 2500 as the instrument used. To make first-strand cDNA, Superscript III was used along with a set of TRAV- and TRBV-specific primers so that both the TCRalpha and TCRbeta chains were covered. An approximately 20-cycle PCR with Phusion amplified the TCRs, pairing a constant-region primer with the adapter that was attached to the V primers. TCRdb applied fastp at Q25 and MiXCR to the public reads, then kept only in-frame beta chains. Each CDR3 protein appears once, grouped with its most common genes and DNA. For this sample there are nearly 60,000 distinct CDR3 sequences; 23% appear just once. The ten largest clones represent 6.5% to 8% of the sample. The sample's time point label, in plain terms: after trial treatment. This sample's treatment or condition label indicates: LDRT plus nivolumab, ipilimumab, low-dose cyclophosphamide and aspirin (RACIN trial).

Sequencing used PBMCs, obtained after low-dose radiotherapy plus immunotherapy. Receptor source: a male donor with prostate cancer.

The chain has TRBV7-6 and TRBJ2-2, with 7 bases aligning to TRBD2. The CDR3 contains 15 residues. Germline-derived CDR1 and CDR2 are SGHVS and FNYEAQ. V was clipped by 5 bases and J by 1 base; unmatched bases: 4. The CDR3 DNA is TGTGCCAGCAGCCCTCAGCGGGGGAACACCGGGGAGCTGTTTTTT. It codes for CASSPQRGNTGELFF.

The chain is built from TRBV28 and TRBJ1-5, with D uncertain. Per germline, CDR1 MDHEN and CDR2 SYDVKM. The CDR3 consists of 18 residues. V was clipped by 1 base and J by 4 bases, with 20 bases between them. CDR3 DNA: TGTGCCAGCAGTTTATACGGGAGGGCCGGACGGGAAAATCAGCCCCAGCATTTT. This translates into CASSLYGRAGRENQPQHF.

This clonotype has at least ten counts. CDR3 sequence reads: CASSPGLRNQPQHF. The CDR3 nucleotides are TGTGCCAGCTCCCCGGGACTGAGGAATCAGCCCCAGCATTTT. The chain links TRBV18 to TRBJ1-5, with D possibly TRBD1 on 5 matching bases. V was shortened by 6 bases and J by 4 bases, with 13 bases between the two germline ends. This CDR3 has 14 amino acids. Germline lookup yields CDR1 KGHSH and CDR2 LQKENI.

This clonotype was detected ten times or more. V usage is TRBV19 and J usage is TRBJ2-3, with D perhaps assigned TRBD1 or TRBD2 (5 bases each). Germline CDR1 is LNHDA and CDR2 is SQIVND (reference sequence). This CDR3 has 16 amino acids. V was trimmed by 5 bases and J by 2 bases, leaving 17 bases between them. The CDR3: CASSHLAGSFTDTQYF. DNA for the CDR3: TGTGCCAGTAGTCACCTGGCAGGGAGTTTCACAGATACGCAGTATTTT. The full variable domain, completed using reference TRBV19 and TRBJ2-3, is DGGITQSPKYLFRKEGQNVTLSCEQNLNHDAMYWYRQDPGQGLRLIYYSQIVNDFQKGDIAEGYSVSREKKESFPLTVTSAQKNPTAFYLCASSHLAGSFTDTQYFGPGTRLTVL.

This clonotype was seen repeatedly, ten times or more. The DNA of the CDR3 is TGTGCCAGCAGCCTGAGGGGGAACACCGGGGAGCTGTTTTTT. Its translation: CASSLRGNTGELFF. The V gene is TRBV5-6, the J gene TRBJ2-2; D may correspond to TRBD1 or TRBD2 (5 bases each). Trimming took 4 bases from V and 1 from J, leaving 8 bases between them. The germline CDR1 and CDR2 sequences are SGHDT and YYEEEE. This CDR3 is built from 14 residues.

Ten or more counts support this clonotype. The V and J genes are TRBV18 and TRBJ1-5; D is perhaps TRBD1 (6 bases). Germline-derived CDR1 and CDR2 are KGHSH and LQKENI. Trimming left V 1 base short and J 2 bases short, with 12 bases between. The CDR3 has 16 amino acids. This chain's CDR3 is CASSPLGGGGNQPQHF. For the CDR3, the DNA is TGTGCCAGCTCACCACTCGGGGGCGGTGGCAATCAGCCCCAGCATTTT.

This clonotype was counted ten times or more. This chain connects TRBV7-9 to TRBJ2-5; D unresolved. The CDR3 consists of 14 residues. CDR1 is SEHNR, CDR2 FQNEAQ, per germline (reference sequence). The V and J ends lost 3 bases and 1 base respectively, with 9 bases between them. The CDR3 reads CASSFGRVQETQYF. Here the CDR3 DNA reads TGTGCCAGCAGCTTTGGTAGAGTCCAAGAGACCCAGTACTTC.

This clonotype was recorded at least ten times. The CDR3 reads CASSLDIGTSGRTYNEQFF. Written as DNA, the CDR3 is TGTGCCAGCAGCTTAGATATCGGGACTAGCGGGAGGACCTACAATGAGCAGTTCTTC. The chain links TRBV11-2 to TRBJ2-1; 15 bases are shared with TRBD2. Germline V gives CDR1 SGHAT, CDR2 FQNNGV. Trimming removed 0 bases from V and 2 bases from J; junction bases left unmatched: 5. This CDR3 spans 19 amino acids.

This clonotype was observed many times. V is TRBV6-2 or TRBV6-3 and J is TRBJ1-1, with D possibly TRBD1 on 6 matching bases. The CDR3 runs to 14 residues. In germline, CDR1 is MNHEY, CDR2 SVGEGT. Trimming removed 5 bases at V and 5 bases at J, with 15 bases between. The CDR3 is CASSTRWGLTEAFF. CDR3 in DNA: TGTGCCAGCAGTACCCGATGGGGGCTTACTGAAGCTTTCTTT.

This clonotype has a count of ten or more. This sequence joins TRBV12-3 or TRBV12-4 and TRBJ1-3, with 7 positions matching TRBD1. Trimming took 5 bases from V and 2 from J; bases not matched to a gene: 6. This CDR3 spans 15 amino acids. CDR3 DNA: TGTGCCAGCAGTATACCGACAGGGACTGGAAACACCATATATTTT. Protein sequence: CASSIPTGTGNTIYF.

On this clonotype itself: This likely stems from a read error, as it lies one base from a far larger clone. The genes are TRBV4-3 and TRBJ2-5; 9 bases agree with TRBD2. The CDR3 has 18 residues. CDR1 is LGHNA, CDR2 YSLEER, per germline. The trim removed 0 bases at V and 11 bases at J, leaving 19 bases unmatched. The CDR3: CASSQDRLAGINAHEQYF. CDR3 coding DNA: TGCGCCAGCAGCCAAGATAGGCTAGCGGGGATTAATGCACATGAGCAGTACTTC.

In its sample, this clonotype was seen many times. This chain joins TRBV4-2 and TRBJ1-2; D gene uncertain. The CDR3 spans 13 residues. Germline assignment: CDR1 LGHNA and CDR2 YNFKEQ. With 0 bases removed from V and 2 bases from J, the gap between germline ends came to 4 bases. CDR3: CASSQERNYGYTF. As DNA, the CDR3 is TGTGCCAGCAGCCAAGAGAGGAACTATGGCTACACCTTC.

There are many counts of this clonotype. The chain employs TRBV6-5 and TRBJ1-1; weak D call: TRBD1 (6 bases). The CDR3 has 17 residues. V lost 0 bases and J 5 bases, leaving 19 bases between the germline ends. The germline CDR1 and CDR2 sequences are MNHEY and SVGAGI. CDR3 protein: CASSYSRTGFVRTEAFF. The CDR3, as DNA: TGTGCCAGCAGTTACTCGCGAACAGGGTTCGTTCGGACTGAAGCTTTCTTT.

This clonotype came up many times. This sequence joins TRBV7-6 and TRBJ2-7; possible D gene TRBD2, 5 bases. Trimming took off 4 bases at V and 1 base at J, with 11 bases between the two ends. This CDR3 is built from 14 residues. The V gene's germline CDR1 is SGHVS and CDR2 FNYEAQ. CDR3 loop: CASSSQRESYEQYF. The CDR3 DNA reads TGTGCCAGCAGCTCTCAGAGGGAGTCCTACGAGCAGTACTTC.

This clonotype was counted ten times or more. The rearrangement joins TRBV29-1 to TRBJ2-1, with 9 bases fitting TRBD2. After removal of 7 bases from V and 4 bases from J, the junction contained 11 bases not matched to a gene. Germline V gives CDR1 SQVTM, CDR2 ANQGSEA. This CDR3 comprises 15 residues. CDR3 DNA: TGCAGCGCACCAAGGGCGGGAGGGCCTTACAATGAGCAGTTCTTC. It is translated as CSAPRAGGPYNEQFF.

This clonotype was observed at least ten times. This chain connects TRBV10-3 to TRBJ2-5; TRBD1 agrees at 7 bases. Per the germline V gene, CDR1 is ENHRY and CDR2 is SYGVKD. The CDR3 sequence is 15 residues long. Germline trimming cut 8 bases from V and 1 base from J; bases unmatched to any gene: 10. This CDR3 reads CAIGRQGPAQETQYF. The CDR3 DNA follows: TGTGCCATCGGAAGACAGGGTCCTGCCCAAGAGACCCAGTACTTC.

Concerning this clonotype: A far bigger clonotype differs at one base, so this is likely a read error. The conserved phenylalanine or tryptophan is not found at the CDR3 terminus, so this likely reflects a read error. The DNA is left out, because the CDR3 cannot be placed on it with certainty; the CDR3 is given as TCRdb lists it. The chain recombines TRBV26 with TRBJ1-1; no DNA check was done on the table's D call, TRBD1. TRBV26 is listed as a pseudogene. The CDR3 comprises 14 residues, both ends counted. The CDR3 loop reads CASSSLAGLTEAFL.

The sample holds many counts of this clonotype. The genes are TRBV6-6 and TRBJ1-2, with D unclear. Trimming took off 0 bases at V and 6 bases at J, with 11 bases between the two ends. The CDR3 totals 14 residues. Germline V gene lookup returns CDR1 MNHNY and CDR2 SVGAGI (reference sequence). In nucleotides, the CDR3 is TGTGCCAGCAGTTACTCCGACGGATGGGATGGCTACACCTTC. The encoded protein is CASSYSDGWDGYTF.

This clonotype was recorded at least ten times. J is TRBJ2-2 and V is TRBV19, with TRBD1 matching 8 bases. Germline values: CDR1 LNHDA, CDR2 SQIVND (reference sequence). The length of the CDR3 is 16 residues. V trimming: 4 bases; J trimming: 4 bases; junction bases outside the gene matches: 8. The CDR3 DNA is TGTGCCAGTAGTAGGAGTCAGGGGGCCGGCACCGGGGAGCTGTTTTTT. The encoded protein is CASSRSQGAGTGELFF. The full variable domain, its missing parts supplied by reference TRBV19 and TRBJ2-2, is DGGITQSPKYLFRKEGQNVTLSCEQNLNHDAMYWYRQDPGQGLRLIYYSQIVNDFQKGDIAEGYSVSREKKESFPLTVTSAQKNPTAFYLCASSRSQGAGTGELFFGEGSRLTVL.

This clonotype came up many times. This chain links TRBV6-2 or TRBV6-3 with TRBJ1-1, with D tentatively TRBD1 (6 bases). Trimming took off 6 bases at V and 1 base at J, with 12 bases between the two ends. Germline loops: CDR1 MNHEY, CDR2 SVGEGT. This CDR3 has 14 residues. The CDR3, as DNA: TGTGCCAGCAGCTGGGGACAAGCGAACACTGAAGCTTTCTTT. Translating it yields CASSWGQANTEAFF.

This clonotype has ten or more counts. The CDR3 loop reads CASSRTVNNSPLHF. In DNA, the CDR3 is TGTGCCAGCAGCAGGACAGTGAATAATTCACCCCTCCACTTT. This rearrangement joins TRBV13 to TRBJ1-6, with D perhaps TRBD1 (6 bases). The germline V gene has CDR1 PRHDT and CDR2 FYEKMQ (reference sequence). V lost 5 bases, J lost 5 bases, and 10 bases lay in between. This CDR3 is built from 14 residues.

Details on this clonotype: It differs at one base from a far larger clone, so likely a read error. V and J are TRBV29-1 and TRBJ2-7; 9 nucleotides align to TRBD2. The CDR3 is 13 amino acids. After removal of 7 bases from V and 7 bases from J, the junction contained 11 bases not matched to a gene. CDR1 SQVTM and CDR2 ANQGSEA come from the germline V gene. The CDR3 loop is CSALPTSGYEQYF. As DNA, the CDR3 is TGCAGCGCCCTGCCTACTAGCGGGTATGAGCAGTACTTC.

To note about this clonotype: A read error may account for a junction end that differs from germline. The rearrangement joins TRBV28 to TRBJ2-7; D is unclear. Germline V gene lookup returns CDR1 MDHEN and CDR2 SYDVKM. This CDR3 is built from 13 residues. The CDR3 spells CASSFGRTYDQHF. CDR3 nucleotides: TGTGCCAGCAGTTTCGGCAGAACCTACGATCAGCACTTC.